The sequence of this TCR beta chain was determined in a study of cytomegalovirus exposure and HLA in healthy donors. Findings and limits, study-wide: Rare TCR sequences predominated, though certain public TCRs were found in many donors.

V lost 3 bases and J 2 bases, leaving 11 bases between the germline ends. Germline CDR1 reads MGHDK; CDR2 reads SYGVNS. The CDR3 has 14 residues. This clone was counted a few times. What it binds is not known. The data were produced by immunoSEQ multiplex PCR, yet TCRdb's version contains in-frame clones alone and is incomplete. The sample contains about 200,000 clones, over 65% of which appear only once. The genes are TRBV25-1 and TRBJ2-7; D might be TRBD2 (6 bases). The sample was PBMCs. This TCR came from a young woman in good health and CMV-seronegative. CDR3 loop: CASSDGGLTYEQYF. The CDR3 DNA follows: TGTGCCAGCAGTGACGGGGGATTAACCTACGAGCAGTACTTC.